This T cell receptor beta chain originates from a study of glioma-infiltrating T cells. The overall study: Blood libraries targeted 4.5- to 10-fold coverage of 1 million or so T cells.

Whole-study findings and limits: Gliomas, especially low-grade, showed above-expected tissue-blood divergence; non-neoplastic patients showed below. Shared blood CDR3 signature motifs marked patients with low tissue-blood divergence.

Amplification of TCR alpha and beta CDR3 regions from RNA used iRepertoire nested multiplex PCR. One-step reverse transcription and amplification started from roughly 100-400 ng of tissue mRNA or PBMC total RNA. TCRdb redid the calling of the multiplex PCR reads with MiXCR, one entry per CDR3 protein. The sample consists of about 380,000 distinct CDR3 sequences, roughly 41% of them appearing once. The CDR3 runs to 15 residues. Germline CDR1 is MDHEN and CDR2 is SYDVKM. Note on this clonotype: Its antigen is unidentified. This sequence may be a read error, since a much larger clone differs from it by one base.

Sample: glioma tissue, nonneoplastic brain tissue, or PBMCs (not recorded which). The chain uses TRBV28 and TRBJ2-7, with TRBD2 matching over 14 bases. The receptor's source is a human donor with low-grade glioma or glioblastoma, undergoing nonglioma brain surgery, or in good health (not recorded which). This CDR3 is CASSPGLAGVYERYF. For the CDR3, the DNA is TGTGCCAGCAGTCCGGGACTAGCGGGAGTGTACGAGCGGTACTTC.